The TCR beta chain described here comes from a study of blood T cells in healthy people across ages. General observations from the study: Unsorted PBMCs ruled out conclusive naive versus antigen-experienced comparison. With naive T cell percentage, TCR beta diversity showed a strong correlation.

Roughly 9 milliliters of peripheral blood were drawn from each donor. The J segment lost 2 bases and the V segment lost 1 base, leaving 7 bases of the junction unmatched. CDR3 length equals 16 residues. Germline assignment: CDR1 LGHNA and CDR2 YNFKEQ. This clonotype appeared many times. Its antigen is unidentified. Together with a sample-barcoded 5' primer, a J-beta primer mix was included in a second PCR lasting 7 to 11 cycles. A single record per CDR3 protein comes from TCRdb applying MiXCR to the 5' RACE reads. The sample comprises about 780,000 distinct CDR3 sequences, about 47% of which are singletons, and around 18% rests with the top ten.

The sequenced material came from blood. The chain carries TRBV4-2 and TRBJ1-1; 7 bases match TRBD1. This clonotype was sampled from an elderly man in good health. CDR3 protein: CASSQGQGDGNTEAFF. The CDR3 region has the DNA TGTGCCAGCAGCCAAGGTCAGGGGGACGGAAACACTGAAGCTTTCTTT.